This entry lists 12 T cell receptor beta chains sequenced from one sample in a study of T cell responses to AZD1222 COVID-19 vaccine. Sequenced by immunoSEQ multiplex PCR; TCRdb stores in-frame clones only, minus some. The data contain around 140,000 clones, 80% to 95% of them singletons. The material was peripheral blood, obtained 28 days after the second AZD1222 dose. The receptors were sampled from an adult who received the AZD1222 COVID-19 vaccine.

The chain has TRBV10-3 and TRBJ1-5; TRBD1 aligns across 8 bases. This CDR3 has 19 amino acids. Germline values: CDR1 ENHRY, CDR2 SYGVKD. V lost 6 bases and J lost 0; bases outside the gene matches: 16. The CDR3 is CAISGGPGQETPSNQPQHF. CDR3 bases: TGTGCCATCAGCGGAGGACCGGGACAGGAGACCCCTAGCAATCAGCCCCAGCATTTT.

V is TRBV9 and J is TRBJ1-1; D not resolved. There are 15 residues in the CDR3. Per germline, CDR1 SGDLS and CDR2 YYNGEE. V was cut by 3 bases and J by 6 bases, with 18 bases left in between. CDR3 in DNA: TGTGCCAGCAGCGCCGGAGGAGGGTTTGGTGCTGAAGCTTTCTTT. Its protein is CASSAGGGFGAEAFF. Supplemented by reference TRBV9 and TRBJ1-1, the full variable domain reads DSGVTQTPKHLITATGQRVTLRCSPRSGDLSVYWYQQSLDQGLQFLIQYYNGEERAKGNILERFSAQQFPDLHSELNLSSLELGDSALYFCASSAGGGFGAEAFFGQGTRLTVV.

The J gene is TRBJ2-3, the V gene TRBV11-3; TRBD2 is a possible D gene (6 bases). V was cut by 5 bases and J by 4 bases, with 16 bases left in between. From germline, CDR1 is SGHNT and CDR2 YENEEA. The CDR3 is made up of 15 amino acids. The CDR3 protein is CASSQRGKGADTQYF. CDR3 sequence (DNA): TGTGCCAGCAGCCAACGGGGGAAAGGGGCAGATACGCAGTATTTT.

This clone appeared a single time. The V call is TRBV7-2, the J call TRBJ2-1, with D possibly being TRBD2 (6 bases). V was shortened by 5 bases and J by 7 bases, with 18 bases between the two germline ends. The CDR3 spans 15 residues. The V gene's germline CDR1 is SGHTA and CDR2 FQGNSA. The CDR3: CASSPPLAGINEQFF. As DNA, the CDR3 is TGTGCCAGCAGCCCCCCCTTGGCGGGGATTAATGAGCAGTTCTTC.

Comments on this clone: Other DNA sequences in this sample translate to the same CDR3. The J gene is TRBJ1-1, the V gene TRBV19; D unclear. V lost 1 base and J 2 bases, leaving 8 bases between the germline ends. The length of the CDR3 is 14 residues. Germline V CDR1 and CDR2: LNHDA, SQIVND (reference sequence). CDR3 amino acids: CASSIGGGNTEAFF. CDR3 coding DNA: TGTGCCAGTAGTATAGGCGGCGGAAACACTGAAGCTTTCTTT. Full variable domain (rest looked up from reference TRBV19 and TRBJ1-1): DGGITQSPKYLFRKEGQNVTLSCEQNLNHDAMYWYRQDPGQGLRLIYYSQIVNDFQKGDIAEGYSVSREKKESFPLTVTSAQKNPTAFYLCASSIGGGNTEAFFGQGTRLTVV.

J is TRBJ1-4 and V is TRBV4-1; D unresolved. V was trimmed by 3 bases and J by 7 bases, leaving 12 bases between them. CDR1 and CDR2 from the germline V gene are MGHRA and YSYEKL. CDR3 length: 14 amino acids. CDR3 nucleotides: TGCGCCAGCAGCCACCCCGGACGAGGTGAAAAACTGTTTTTT. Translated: CASSHPGRGEKLFF.

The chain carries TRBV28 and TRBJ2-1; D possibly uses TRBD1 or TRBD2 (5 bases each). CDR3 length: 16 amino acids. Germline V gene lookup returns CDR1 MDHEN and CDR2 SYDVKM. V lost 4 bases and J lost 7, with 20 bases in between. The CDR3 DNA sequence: TGTGCCAGCAGTTCTCCGTGGGGCGTTGGGGGAAATGAGCAGTTCTTC. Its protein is CASSSPWGVGGNEQFF.

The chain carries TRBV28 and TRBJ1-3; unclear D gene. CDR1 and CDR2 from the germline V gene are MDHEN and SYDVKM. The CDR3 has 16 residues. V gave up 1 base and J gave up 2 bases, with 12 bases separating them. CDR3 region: CASSLSLRQAGNTIYF. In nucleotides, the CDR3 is TGTGCCAGCAGTTTATCGCTTCGACAAGCTGGAAACACCATATATTTT. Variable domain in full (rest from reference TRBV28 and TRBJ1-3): DVKVTQSSRYLVKRTGEKVFLECVQDMDHENMFWYRQDPGLGLRLIYFSYDVKMKEKGDIPEGYSVSREKKERFSLILESASTNQTSMYLCASSLSLRQAGNTIYFGEGSWLTVV.

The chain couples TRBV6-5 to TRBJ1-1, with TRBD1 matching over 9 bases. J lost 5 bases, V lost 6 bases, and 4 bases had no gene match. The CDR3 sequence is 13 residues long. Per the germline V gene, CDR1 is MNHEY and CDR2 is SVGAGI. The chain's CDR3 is CASSYRGPTEAFF. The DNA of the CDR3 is TGTGCCAGCAGCTACAGGGGGCCAACTGAAGCTTTCTTT.

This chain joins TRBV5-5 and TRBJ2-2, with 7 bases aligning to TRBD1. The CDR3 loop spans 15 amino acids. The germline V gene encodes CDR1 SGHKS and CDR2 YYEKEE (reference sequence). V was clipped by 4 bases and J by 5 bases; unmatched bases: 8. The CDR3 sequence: CASSPGQRLTGELFF. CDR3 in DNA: TGTGCCAGCAGCCCGGGACAGAGACTAACCGGGGAGCTGTTTTTT.

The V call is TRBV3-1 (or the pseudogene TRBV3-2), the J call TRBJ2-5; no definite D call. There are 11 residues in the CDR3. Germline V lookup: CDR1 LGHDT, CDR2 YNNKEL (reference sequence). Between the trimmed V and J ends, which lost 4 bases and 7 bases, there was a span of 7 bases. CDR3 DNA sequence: TGTGCCAGCAGCCTGTACGGGACCCAGTACTTC. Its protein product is CASSLYGTQYF.

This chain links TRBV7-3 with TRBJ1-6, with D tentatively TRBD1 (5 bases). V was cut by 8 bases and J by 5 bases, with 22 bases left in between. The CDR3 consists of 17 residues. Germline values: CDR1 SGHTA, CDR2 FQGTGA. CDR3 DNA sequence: TGTGCCAGCTGGAGAAAGGGGACGCCTAACGATAATTCACCCCTCCACTTT. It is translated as CASWRKGTPNDNSPLHF.